This T cell receptor beta chain stems from a study of cytomegalovirus exposure and HLA in healthy donors. Vbeta (60) and Jbeta (13) primers were used in the PCR. Assay: immunoSEQ multiplex PCR; the TCRdb copy retains only in-frame clones and omits some. The table lists roughly 150,000 clones, about four fifths of them singletons. The germline gives CDR1 MGHRA, CDR2 YSYEKL. The CDR3 contains 12 residues. Trimming cost V 0 bases and J 10 bases, with 9 bases left between them. The receptor comes from a woman in her forties in good health and CMV-seropositive. The genes are TRBV4-1 and TRBJ1-1; possibly TRBD1 for D (5 bases). Sample: PBMCs. CDR3 residues: CASSQEAGRAFF. CDR3 DNA sequence: TGCGCCAGCAGCCAAGAGGCAGGGCGAGCTTTCTTT.